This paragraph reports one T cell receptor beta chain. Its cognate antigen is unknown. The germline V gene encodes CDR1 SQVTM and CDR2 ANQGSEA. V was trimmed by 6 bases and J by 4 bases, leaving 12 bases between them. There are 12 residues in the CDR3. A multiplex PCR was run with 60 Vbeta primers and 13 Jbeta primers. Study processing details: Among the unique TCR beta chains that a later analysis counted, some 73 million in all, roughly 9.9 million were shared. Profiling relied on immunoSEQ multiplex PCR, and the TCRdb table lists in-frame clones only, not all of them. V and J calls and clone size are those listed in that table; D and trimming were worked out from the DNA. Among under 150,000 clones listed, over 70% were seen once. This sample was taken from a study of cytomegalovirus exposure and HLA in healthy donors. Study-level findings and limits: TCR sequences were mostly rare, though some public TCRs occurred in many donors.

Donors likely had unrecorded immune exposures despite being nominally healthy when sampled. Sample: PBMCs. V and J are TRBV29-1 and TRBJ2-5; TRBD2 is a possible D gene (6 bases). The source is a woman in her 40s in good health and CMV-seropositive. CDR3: CSVSGVGETQYF. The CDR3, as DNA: TGCAGCGTGTCGGGAGTTGGAGAGACCCAGTACTTC. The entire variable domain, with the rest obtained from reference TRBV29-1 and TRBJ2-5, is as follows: SAVISQKPSRDICQRGTSLTIQCQVDSQVTMMFWYRQQPGQSLTLIATANQGSEATYESGFVIDKFPISRPNLTFSTLTVSNMSPEDSSIYLCSVSGVGETQYFGPGTRLLVL.